The source of this T cell receptor (beta chain) is a study of Graves' ophthalmopathy and Graves' hyperthyroidism (dated by TCRdb to 2016 to 2019). As for the study more broadly: Hyperthyroidism was considered stable if no progression to ophthalmopathy occurred within 18 months of follow-up. Once sampling was done, hyperthyroidism patients were given methimazole at a starting dose of 30 mg daily, while ophthalmopathy patients were given high-dose intravenous methylprednisolone. TCR beta repertoire signatures were used to distinguish Graves' ophthalmopathy from Graves' hyperthyroidism and to predict progression to ophthalmopathy. An independent validation cohort was composed of around 19 hyperthyroidism patients and approximately 15 patients who later progressed from hyperthyroidism to ophthalmopathy. To explore V-J signatures that separate ophthalmopathy from hyperthyroidism, a discovery set of about a hundred patients was enrolled, consisting of approximately 44 with ophthalmopathy and roughly 59 with stable hyperthyroidism. In total, 135 blood samples were TCR-sequenced: fewer than 50 ophthalmopathy, approximately 75 hyperthyroidism and approximately 17 hyperthyroidism-to-ophthalmopathy patients. In a handful of hyperthyroidism patients, the T-cell repertoires found in thyroid tissue were compared with those found in blood. Here is what the overall study found, with its caveats: In validation, the model predicted ophthalmopathy progression with about 71% sensitivity and roughly 72% specificity; some 13 predicted patients were CT-confirmed with GO in a median of 6.5 months. Most expanded thyroid clonotypes with frequency above 0.001 were also detected in blood, suggesting blood repertoires may reflect the thyroid immune response. In cross-validation, the 13-signature model distinguished ophthalmopathy from stable hyperthyroidism with almost 90% sensitivity and almost 83% specificity, and in the test set the corresponding values were roughly 78% and 74%. Sample size was not statistically predetermined, and group allocation was not concealed from the investigators.

As concerns this clonotype: The antigen it binds to is not known. One base away there is no much larger clone; base qualities are not given.

Patients with hyperthyroidism were aged 18 to 65 years, had been newly diagnosed, and had a disease duration of less than 2 months. Patients were excluded if they had other autoimmune diseases, uncontrolled infections, pregnancy or lactation. Clinical symptoms, serum thyroxine, TRAb, thyroid ultrasound and orbital computed tomography were used for diagnosis. Total RNA was extracted using Trizol reagent, and RNA quality was checked on an Agilent 2100 Bioanalyzer. For repertoire sequencing, the TCR beta CDR3 regions were amplified from RNA transcripts. A first-round RT-PCR used HTBI primers with the Qiagen OneStep RT-PCR kit, followed by a second-round multiplex PCR, size selection and purification. Libraries were sequenced paired-end with 100 bp reads on an Illumina HiSeq2000. The study's own analysis went as follows. Reads were processed with SOAPnuke, discarding reads with adapters, uncalled bases, mean Phred below 15, or no exact constant-primer or identifier match. High-quality paired reads were merged with COPE v1.2.5. Each unique nucleotide sequence was defined as a clonotype, and clonotypes were aligned to IMGT TRB V, D and J references with MiTCR v1.1. Analysis was restricted to V-J combinations with a frequency above 0.0001, which covered roughly 99% of repertoires. For each V-J combination, a TCR clonal expansion and chaos score was defined as the ratio of F50 clonal expansion to chaos observed in the TCRdist matrix. Welch's t-statistics and random forest were used to reduce the features to roughly 14 V-J combinations, which were then used as input to a naive Bayes classifier. Thyroid-blood repertoire similarity was quantified with the Morisita-Horn index. TCRdb reran the public reads through fastp at Q25 and MiXCR, keeping productive beta chains. Rows are unified per CDR3 protein, each entry keeping the most common DNA and genes. V and J calls and clone size were set by TCRdb, not the authors. Within this sample are over a million distinct CDR3 sequences, with about 35% of them counted one time only. Jointly, the top ten make up more than 9.5% of the sample.

The junction shows trimming of 5 bases on V and 3 bases on J, and the gene matches do not reach 10 bases of it. Including cysteine and phenylalanine, the CDR3 has 16 amino acids. The retained sequence is limited to the CDR3, 48 bases, with the frame set at the first base. CDR1 SGHTA and CDR2 FQGNSA are derived from the germline V gene. The sequenced sample consisted of peripheral blood or thyroid tissue (not recorded which). This sequence uses TRBV7-2 and TRBJ1-2; a stretch of 9 junction bases matches TRBD1. The sequence derives from an adult man with Graves' hyperthyroidism. This receptor has the CDR3 CASSTPGQGRDYGYTF. The DNA is TGTGCCAGCAGCACTCCGGGACAGGGACGTGACTATGGCTACACCTTC.